The clone carrying this T cell receptor (beta chain) has just a few counts. The entry originates in a study of T cells in Graves' hyperthyroidism and ophthalmopathy. For Graves' hyperthyroidism to be stable, ophthalmopathy could not progress within 18 months. Diagnostic decisions used clinical symptoms, serum thyroxine and TRAb, thyroid ultrasound and orbital computed tomography. Trimming cost V 5 bases and J 7 bases, with 8 bases left between them. The germline CDR1 and CDR2 sequences are DFQATT and SNEGSKA (reference sequence). The length of the CDR3 is 10 residues. There were TCR beta CDR3 regions amplified from RNA transcripts. The primer set for the first-round RT-PCR of the TCR CDR3 was HTBI. TCRdb re-called the multiplex PCR reads through MiXCR, storing one row per CDR3 protein. Of roughly 700,000 distinct CDR3 sequences listed, 14% are singletons.

This chain joins TRBV20-1 and TRBJ1-1; unclear D gene. The source material was blood. The receptor was isolated from a woman under 30 with Graves' hyperthyroidism. CDR3 amino acids: CSASSDEAFF. The CDR3 DNA is TGCAGTGCTTCCTCGGATGAAGCTTTCTTT.